This is a list of T cell receptor beta chains from one sample in a study of graft-versus-host responses after intestinal transplantation. Sequencing was performed with immunoSEQ multiplex PCR; in TCRdb, only in-frame clones are kept and a portion is missing. The data show approximately 85,000 clones, approximately 90% seen once. No antigens are known for them. The sequences come from unstimulated CD8+ T cells sorted from spleen or lymph node cells, collected before transplant. The source of these receptors is a human donor who was the organ donor for an intestinal transplant. Both conserved end residues are part of each CDR3. Fields, in order: clone size, D gene, V gene, J gene, CDR3 DNA, CDR3 protein. D genes are given only for firm matches. Size is omitted from some rows. Given values are once, few, many or a class for expanded clones.

clone size: .; D gene: .; V gene: TRBV13; J gene: TRBJ1-1; CDR3 DNA: TGTGCCAGCAGCTCAGGACAGAACACTGAAGCTTTCTTT; CDR3 protein: CASSSGQNTEAFF
clone size: .; D gene: TRBD1; V gene: TRBV2; J gene: TRBJ2-7; CDR3 DNA: TGTGCCAGCAGGGACCGTTGGGACAGGGCTTACGAGCAGTACTTC; CDR3 protein: CASRDRWDRAYEQYF
clone size: .; D gene: .; V gene: TRBV6-5; J gene: TRBJ2-2; CDR3 DNA: TGTGCCAGCAGTTACTCAACCGGGGGCACCGGGGAGCTGTTTTTT; CDR3 protein: CASSYSTGGTGELFF
clone size: .; D gene: .; V gene: TRBV19; J gene: TRBJ1-3; CDR3 DNA: TGTGCCAGTAGTATAGACAGGAGCTCTGGAAACACCATATATTTT; CDR3 protein: CASSIDRSSGNTIYF
clone size: .; D gene: .; V gene: TRBV28; J gene: TRBJ2-5; CDR3 DNA: TGTGCCAGCAGTTCCCCAACATCAGTTAAATCCCAAGAGACCCAGTACTTC; CDR3 protein: CASSSPTSVKSQETQYF
clone size: .; D gene: TRBD2; V gene: TRBV5-1; J gene: TRBJ2-7; CDR3 DNA: TGCGCCAGCAGCTTTCGACTAGCGGGTACCTACGAGCAGTACTTC; CDR3 protein: CASSFRLAGTYEQYF
clone size: .; D gene: TRBD2; V gene: TRBV2; J gene: TRBJ2-1; CDR3 DNA: TGTGCCAGCAGTGATGCGGGGAGGGGCAATGAGCAGTTCTTC; CDR3 protein: CASSDAGRGNEQFF
clone size: .; D gene: TRBD1; V gene: TRBV6-1; J gene: TRBJ1-4; CDR3 DNA: TGTGCCAGCAATCACAGGGGGCGCAGGATCTTAAGGTTTTTT; CDR3 protein: CASNHRGRRILRFF
clone size: few; D gene: .; V gene: TRBV6-1; J gene: TRBJ1-2; CDR3 DNA: TGTGCCAGCAGTGAACTAATAGACGGGGGTTCATTCCCCTATGGCTACACCTTC; CDR3 protein: CASSELIDGGSFPYGYTF
clone size: .; D gene: .; V gene: TRBV27; J gene: TRBJ2-3; CDR3 DNA: TGTGCCAGCGGGCAGACAGATACGCAGTATTTT; CDR3 protein: CASGQTDTQYF
clone size: .; D gene: .; V gene: TRBV7-9; J gene: TRBJ1-5; CDR3 DNA: TGTGCCAGCAGAATCGACGATCAGCCCCAGCATTTT; CDR3 protein: CASRIDDQPQHF
clone size: few; D gene: TRBD1; V gene: TRBV7-6; J gene: TRBJ1-2; CDR3 DNA: TGTGCCAGCAGCCCACTGGAGGACAGGGGGAAATATGGCTACACCTTC; CDR3 protein: CASSPLEDRGKYGYTF
clone size: .; D gene: TRBD2; V gene: TRBV10-2; J gene: TRBJ2-2; CDR3 DNA: TGCGCCAGCAGTGAGTCCCGGACTAGTACCACCGGGGAGCTGTTTTTT; CDR3 protein: CASSESRTSTTGELFF
clone size: .; D gene: TRBD2; V gene: TRBV5-4; J gene: TRBJ2-1; CDR3 DNA: TGTGCCAGCAGTCCAGCGGGGGAACTTTTGGATGAGCAGTTCTTC; CDR3 protein: CASSPAGELLDEQFF
clone size: .; D gene: .; V gene: TRBV7-9; J gene: TRBJ2-1; CDR3 DNA: TGTGCCAGCAGATCGGGACTGGATTGGGATGAGCAGTTCTTC; CDR3 protein: CASRSGLDWDEQFF
clone size: .; D gene: .; V gene: TRBV19; J gene: TRBJ1-1; CDR3 DNA: TGTGCCAGTATCGAGGGAGAGAATGAAGCTTTCTTT; CDR3 protein: CASIEGENEAFF
clone size: .; D gene: TRBD2; V gene: TRBV11-2; J gene: TRBJ2-3; CDR3 DNA: TGTGCCAGCAGCTATACGACTCCTAGCGGGGGGGGATATACGCAGTATTTT; CDR3 protein: CASSYTTPSGGGYTQYF
clone size: .; D gene: TRBD2; V gene: TRBV27; J gene: TRBJ2-2; CDR3 DNA: TGTGCCAGCGGACCGGGACTAGTCTTTCCCGGGGAGCTGTTTTTT; CDR3 protein: CASGPGLVFPGELFF
clone size: .; D gene: .; V gene: TRBV27; J gene: TRBJ2-7; CDR3 DNA: TGTGCCAGCAGTTTATCCAGGACTGATCCCTACGAGCAGTACTTC; CDR3 protein: CASSLSRTDPYEQYF
clone size: .; D gene: .; V gene: TRBV25-1; J gene: TRBJ2-1; CDR3 DNA: TGTGCCAGCAGTGAGTCTGGGCCGTTCAATGAGCAGTTCTTC; CDR3 protein: CASSESGPFNEQFF
clone size: few; D gene: TRBD1; V gene: TRBV4-1; J gene: TRBJ1-4; CDR3 DNA: TGCGCCAGCAGCCAAGATCTAGGGGGCTGGATTGAAAAACTGTTTTTT; CDR3 protein: CASSQDLGGWIEKLFF
clone size: .; D gene: .; V gene: TRBV4-1; J gene: TRBJ2-7; CDR3 DNA: TGCGCCAGCAGCCAAGGTAGCGGCTACGAGCAGTACTTC; CDR3 protein: CASSQGSGYEQYF
clone size: .; D gene: TRBD1; V gene: TRBV5-6; J gene: TRBJ1-6; CDR3 DNA: TGTGCCAGCAGCTTGGTACCAGGGGGTCAATCACCCCTCCACTTT; CDR3 protein: CASSLVPGGQSPLHF
clone size: once; D gene: .; V gene: TRBV7-2; J gene: TRBJ2-1; CDR3 DNA: TGTGCCAGCAGTCAAGGGCAGGGAATGGGATACAATGAGCAGTTCTTC; CDR3 protein: CASSQGQGMGYNEQFF
clone size: .; D gene: TRBD2; V gene: TRBV6-8; J gene: TRBJ2-1; CDR3 DNA: TGTGCCAGCAGTTACCCCGGGACTAGCGGGATCACGCTTTACAATGAGCAGTTCTTC; CDR3 protein: CASSYPGTSGITLYNEQFF
clone size: once; D gene: .; V gene: TRBV13; J gene: TRBJ2-7; CDR3 DNA: TGTGCCAGCAGCCCCCGGCAGGACAGCTCCTACGAGCAGTACTTC; CDR3 protein: CASSPRQDSSYEQYF
clone size: .; D gene: .; V gene: TRBV5-1; J gene: TRBJ2-2; CDR3 DNA: TGCGCCAGCTTTACAGGCGAAACGAACACCGGGGAGCTGTTTTTT; CDR3 protein: CASFTGETNTGELFF
clone size: .; D gene: .; V gene: TRBV5-1; J gene: TRBJ2-5; CDR3 DNA: TGCGCCAGCAGCTTGTTAACGGGAGAAGAGACCCAGTACTTC; CDR3 protein: CASSLLTGEETQYF
clone size: .; D gene: TRBD1; V gene: TRBV6-5; J gene: TRBJ1-3; CDR3 DNA: TGTGCCAGCAGTTACACAGGGGCTGGTAACACCATATATTTT; CDR3 protein: CASSYTGAGNTIYF
clone size: .; D gene: TRBD1; V gene: TRBV10-2; J gene: TRBJ1-2; CDR3 DNA: TGCGCCAGCACCACCGGGACAGCTAACTATGGCTACACCTTC; CDR3 protein: CASTTGTANYGYTF
clone size: .; D gene: .; V gene: TRBV19; J gene: TRBJ1-1; CDR3 DNA: TGTGCCAGTAGAACCGTCGGCACTGAAGCTTTCTTT; CDR3 protein: CASRTVGTEAFF
clone size: .; D gene: TRBD1; V gene: TRBV4-1; J gene: TRBJ1-4; CDR3 DNA: TGCGCCAGCAGCCAACCCCAAGGGGGCTCAACTAATGAAAAACTGTTTTTT; CDR3 protein: CASSQPQGGSTNEKLFF
clone size: .; D gene: TRBD1; V gene: TRBV5-1; J gene: TRBJ1-1; CDR3 DNA: TGCGCCAGCAGCTGGACCACAGGGGGCCAGGGCACTGAAGCTTTCTTT; CDR3 protein: CASSWTTGGQGTEAFF
clone size: .; D gene: TRBD2; V gene: TRBV5-6; J gene: TRBJ2-1; CDR3 DNA: TGTGCCAGCAGCTTAAAGACTAGCGGGGTCCCGCATGAGCAGTTCTTC; CDR3 protein: CASSLKTSGVPHEQFF
clone size: .; D gene: .; V gene: TRBV6-1; J gene: TRBJ2-7; CDR3 DNA: TGTGCCACCTGGGCGGGTTTTGACCACGAGCAGTACTTC; CDR3 protein: CATWAGFDHEQYF